This TCR beta chain came from a study of human T cells and chemical hapten exposure. One entry per CDR3 protein results from TCRdb running MiXCR on the RACE reads. The sample contains tens of thousands of distinct CDR3 sequences, about 10% of which appear only once. Regarding time point: patch test 1, 2 weeks after DPC sensitization. Documented treatment: therapeutic diphenylcyclopropenone sensitization with weekly scalp DPC. This clonotype appeared a few times. The CDR3 length is 13 residues. V lost 3 bases and J 5 bases, leaving 7 bases between the germline ends. Germline V gene lookup returns CDR1 LGHNA and CDR2 YSLEER.

The chain links TRBV4-3 to TRBJ2-2; the D is unclear. Sequencing used whole blood, obtained in connection with sensitization to the hapten diphenylcyclopropenone (DPC). This clonotype originated in a man aged 35-49 years with alopecia areata. Some clones in this sample may be carry-over from other donors' samples. The CDR3 loop is CASSQERTGELFF. The CDR3 nucleotides read TGCGCCAGCAGCCAGGAACGAACCGGGGAGCTGTTTTTT.